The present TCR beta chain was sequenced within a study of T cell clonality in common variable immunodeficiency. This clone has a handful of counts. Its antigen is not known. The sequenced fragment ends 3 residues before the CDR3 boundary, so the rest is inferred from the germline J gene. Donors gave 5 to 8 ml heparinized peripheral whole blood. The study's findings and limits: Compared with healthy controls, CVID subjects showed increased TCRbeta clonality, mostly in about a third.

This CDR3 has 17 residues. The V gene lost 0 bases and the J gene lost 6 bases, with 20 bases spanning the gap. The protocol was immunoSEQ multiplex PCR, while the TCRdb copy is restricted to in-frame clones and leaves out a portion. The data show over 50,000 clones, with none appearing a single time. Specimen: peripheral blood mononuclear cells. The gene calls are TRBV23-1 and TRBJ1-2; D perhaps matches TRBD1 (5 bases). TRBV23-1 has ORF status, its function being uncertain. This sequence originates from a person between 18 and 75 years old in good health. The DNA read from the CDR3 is TGCGCCAGCAGTCAATCCCCAGGGTCCGCTCCCGGTAATGGC. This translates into CASSQSPGSAPGNG. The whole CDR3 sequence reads CASSQSPGSAPGNGYTF.